A selection of T cell receptor beta chains follows, all from one sample in a study of cytomegalovirus exposure and HLA in healthy donors. The method was immunoSEQ multiplex PCR; TCRdb's version includes in-frame clones alone and lacks a portion of them. Of more than 95,000 clones in the sample, about 80% were seen once. The sequencing input was PBMCs. Receptor source: a woman in her forties or fifties in good health and CMV-seronegative. CDR3s include the opening cysteine and the closing phenylalanine or tryptophan. The order of the fields is CDR3 length, clone size, V gene, D gene, J gene, CDR3 DNA, CDR3 protein. A D gene is named only where the DNA matches it firmly. Size is omitted from some rows. Given values are once, few, many or a class for expanded clones.

16	.	TRBV7-2	TRBD1	TRBJ2-7	TGTGCCAGCAGCTGGGACAGGGTAAGAGGCAACTACGAGCAGTACTTC	CASSWDRVRGNYEQYF
12	.	TRBV2	.	TRBJ2-7	TGTGCCAGCCCCGGGGGGCCCAACGAGCAGTACTTC	CASPGGPNEQYF
16	once	TRBV4-2	.	TRBJ2-6	TGTGCCAGCAGCCAAGTAGGGGGAAGTGGGGCCAACGTCCTGACTTTC	CASSQVGGSGANVLTF
14	.	TRBV15	.	TRBJ1-5	TGTGCCACCAGCAGAGAGGGGGCAATGCAGCCCCAGCATTTT	CATSREGAMQPQHF
16	.	TRBV27	TRBD2	TRBJ2-3	TGTGCCAGCAGTTTATCGCGTCTAGCGGGAGCAGATACGCAGTATTTT	CASSLSRLAGADTQYF
12	few	TRBV6-6	TRBD1	TRBJ2-7	TGTGCCAGTCAGGTGACAGGGGAAGAGCAGTACTTC	CASQVTGEEQYF
21	.	TRBV28	TRBD2	TRBJ2-6	TGTGCCAGCAGTTCCCAAGGACTAGCGGGAGGTCCGAACTCTGGGGCCAACGTCCTGACTTTC	CASSSQGLAGGPNSGANVLTF
18	.	TRBV5-1	TRBD1	TRBJ1-1	TGCGCCAGCAGCCCGAGGGCCGGGACAGGGTTTGGAGGAACTGAAGCTTTCTTT	CASSPRAGTGFGGTEAFF
15	.	TRBV28	TRBD1	TRBJ1-3	TGTGCCAGCAGCCCTGGGACAGTCTCTGGAAACACCATATATTTT	CASSPGTVSGNTIYF
13	.	TRBV14	.	TRBJ2-1	TGTGCCAGCAGCGGATACAGGTTTCATGAGCAGTTCTTC	CASSGYRFHEQFF
15	.	TRBV5-4	.	TRBJ1-4	TGTGCCAGCAGCTTGGCGCTGGGCGCGAATGAAAAACTGTTTTTT	CASSLALGANEKLFF
12	once	TRBV2	.	TRBJ2-5	TGTGCCAGCAGCGATAGCTCAGAGACCCAGTACTTC	CASSDSSETQYF
19	.	TRBV6-1	TRBD2	TRBJ2-3	TGTGCCAGCAGTGAAGCGCAAGAGGGACTAGCGGGAGGGACGAGGAGTCAGTATTTT	CASSEAQEGLAGGTRSQYF
14	.	TRBV18	TRBD1	TRBJ1-2	TGTGCCAGCTCAGAGGGGACAGGGAGCTATGGCTACACCTTC	CASSEGTGSYGYTF
14	once	TRBV5-1	TRBD1	TRBJ1-5	TGCGCCAGCAGCCTCGGACAGGGAGATCAGCCCCAGCATTTT	CASSLGQGDQPQHF
14	.	TRBV5-4	TRBD1	TRBJ2-2	TGTGCCAGCAGCCGGGACAGAAACACCGGGGAGCTGTTTTTT	CASSRDRNTGELFF
15	.	TRBV7-3	TRBD2	TRBJ2-7	TGTGCCAGCAGCCCAGGCACTAGCGGGAGCTACGAGCAGTACTTC	CASSPGTSGSYEQYF
15	once	TRBV27	TRBD1	TRBJ2-1	TGTGCCAGCACCTCCGGGACAGGCCTATACAATGAGCAGTTCTTC	CASTSGTGLYNEQFF
16	.	TRBV19	TRBD1	TRBJ1-2	TGTGCCAGTAGTACCTGGGACAGGGGATACAGCTATGGCTACACCTTC	CASSTWDRGYSYGYTF
15	.	TRBV11-2	TRBD1	TRBJ1-1	TGTGCCAGCAGCTTGAGTGACAGGGTACACACTGAAGCTTTCTTT	CASSLSDRVHTEAFF
16	.	TRBV18	TRBD2	TRBJ2-3	TGTGCCAGCTCACCGCTGACTAGCGGAGATTCAGATACGCAGTATTTT	CASSPLTSGDSDTQYF
14	few	TRBV7-3	.	TRBJ2-2	TGTGCCAGCAGCTTCAGGGAAGGGGCCGGGGAGCTGTTTTTT	CASSFREGAGELFF
14	.	TRBV19	TRBD1	TRBJ1-4	TGTGCCAGTACCGGGACAGGGTCTGGAGAAAAACTGTTTTTT	CASTGTGSGEKLFF
13	.	TRBV4-3	TRBD1	TRBJ2-1	TGCGCCAGCAGCCAGGAACAGGGGTTTGAGCAGTTCTTC	CASSQEQGFEQFF
15	once	TRBV5-8	TRBD2	TRBJ2-5	TGTGCCAGCAGCTTGGGCCTAGCGGGCCAAGAGACCCAGTACTTC	CASSLGLAGQETQYF
15	once	TRBV7-3	.	TRBJ2-2	TGTGCCAGCAGCGCAGGACTATTGGACACCGGGGAGCTGTTTTTT	CASSAGLLDTGELFF
15	.	TRBV18	TRBD2	TRBJ2-3	TGTGCCAGCTCACCAACTAGCGGGAGCACAGATACGCAGTATTTT	CASSPTSGSTDTQYF
16	.	TRBV2	TRBD1	TRBJ1-5	TGTGCCAGCAGTGGCTCGGTGGGACAGGGTAACCAGCCCCAGCATTTT	CASSGSVGQGNQPQHF
11	.	TRBV7-2	.	TRBJ2-7	TGTGCCAGCAGCTATGCTAGCGAGCAGTACTTC	CASSYASEQYF
14	.	TRBV19	.	TRBJ1-5	TGTGCCAGTAGTATCAAGACAGTCAATCAGCCCCAGCATTTT	CASSIKTVNQPQHF
13	.	TRBV27	.	TRBJ1-4	TGTGCCAGCCGGATGGGCCTGAATGAAAAACTGTTTTTT	CASRMGLNEKLFF
15	.	TRBV29-1	TRBD1	TRBJ2-1	TGCAGCGTTGAAGAGTCGGGACAGGGGGACAATGAGCAGTTCTTC	CSVEESGQGDNEQFF
19	.	TRBV4-3	.	TRBJ1-2	TGCGCCAGCAGCCTTCATCAGATAACGGGTACCCCGGACAGATATGGCTACACCTTC	CASSLHQITGTPDRYGYTF
15	.	TRBV27	.	TRBJ1-3	TGTGCCAGCAGTCTCAGGGGTCGCTCTGGAAACACCATATATTTT	CASSLRGRSGNTIYF
15	.	TRBV28	TRBD1	TRBJ1-5	TGTGCCAGCAGTCCCTCAACAGGGGGCAATCAGCCCCAGCATTTT	CASSPSTGGNQPQHF
14	.	TRBV27	.	TRBJ2-2	TGTGCCAGCAGTTTCCCCCGGGGCACCGGGGAGCTGTTTTTT	CASSFPRGTGELFF
14	.	TRBV10-3	.	TRBJ1-4	TGTGCCATCAGTGAGTCGACAGAGAATGAAAAACTGTTTTTT	CAISESTENEKLFF